The 7 T cell receptor beta chains below were found in one sample sequenced in a study of post-analysis software for immune sequencing data (dated by TCRdb to 2014 to 2015). Here is what the overall study found, with its caveats: Four to six TRBV segments, including TRBV5-6, TRBV5-1 and TRBV20-1, were significantly more frequent in patients than controls.

Libraries were prepared through PCR. Instrument on record: Illumina HiSeq 2500. To reduce PCR and sequencing biases, unique molecular identifiers were built into the TCR beta cDNA libraries. The public reads were reprocessed in TCRdb via fastp at Q25 and MiXCR, keeping in-frame beta chains. Here each entry gathers all rows of one CDR3 protein and keeps the most common genes and DNA. This sample comprises more than 450,000 distinct CDR3 sequences, around 34% of them detected only once. In total, the top ten clones hold approximately 6% of the sample. The antigens for these receptors are not known. Sequencing was done on a sample of blood. Receptors originate from a girl younger than 18 with multiple sclerosis.

This rearrangement joins TRBV12-3 or TRBV12-4 to TRBJ2-1, with D possibly matching TRBD1 (6 bases). The CDR3 covers 14 residues. V dropped 4 bases and J dropped 6 bases, with 13 bases sitting between them. The CDR3 DNA sequence: TGTGCCAGCAGTTACAGGGTGGTGGCCAATGAGCAGTTCTTC. This codes for CASSYRVVANEQFF.

The rearrangement joins TRBV19 to TRBJ1-6; no definite D call. Germline assignment: CDR1 LNHDA and CDR2 SQIVND (reference sequence). V shed 1 base and J shed 7 bases, with 14 bases lying between them. The CDR3 has 16 residues. The CDR3 bases are TGTGCCAGTAGTATAGCTGAAAGCCGATCGAATTCACCCCTCCACTTT. Translating it yields CASSIAESRSNSPLHF. The whole variable domain, filled in from reference TRBV19 and TRBJ1-6, reads DGGITQSPKYLFRKEGQNVTLSCEQNLNHDAMYWYRQDPGQGLRLIYYSQIVNDFQKGDIAEGYSVSREKKESFPLTVTSAQKNPTAFYLCASSIAESRSNSPLHFGNGTRLTVT.

Judged by abundance, this clonotype is medium-sized. V gene TRBV3-1 combines with J gene TRBJ1-2; 7 nucleotides line up with TRBD1. CDR3 length: 14 residues. After removal of 3 bases from V and 4 bases from J, the junction contained 5 bases not matched to a gene. CDR1 LGHDT and CDR2 YNNKEL come from the germline V gene (reference sequence). The CDR3 DNA follows: TGTGCCAGCAGCCAGCGGGACAGCTCCTATGGCTACACCTTC. Residues: CASSQRDSSYGYTF.

The V gene is TRBV13, the J gene TRBJ1-2; 9 nucleotides match TRBD1. The CDR3 sequence is 14 residues long. J lost 8 bases, V lost 2 bases, and 6 bases had no gene match. The germline V gene encodes CDR1 PRHDT and CDR2 FYEKMQ (reference sequence). CDR3 in amino acids: CASSLPQGAQGYTF. The CDR3 nucleotides are TGTGCCAGCAGCTTACCACAGGGGGCGCAAGGCTACACCTTC. The complete variable domain, with remaining parts taken from reference TRBV13 and TRBJ1-2, reads AAGVIQSPRHLIKEKRETATLKCYPIPRHDTVYWYQQGPGQDPQFLISFYEKMQSDKGSIPDRFSAQQFSDYHSELNMSSLELGDSALYFCASSLPQGAQGYTFGSGTRLTVV.

This clonotype has more than one count but fewer than ten. The gene calls are TRBV9 and TRBJ2-3, with D uncertain. CDR1 and CDR2 (germline): SGDLS, YYNGEE. This CDR3 comprises 16 residues. Trimming removed 2 bases from V and 2 bases from J, with 15 bases in between. The CDR3 loop reads CASSVVSVRHTDTQYF. The CDR3 nucleotides read TGTGCCAGCAGCGTCGTATCTGTTAGACACACAGATACGCAGTATTTT.

A note on this clonotype: Since no conserved phenylalanine or tryptophan closes the CDR3, a read error is the likely cause. This rearrangement joins TRBV4-2 to TRBJ2-1, with 9 nucleotides matching TRBD2. In germline, CDR1 is LGHNA, CDR2 YNFKEQ. The length of the CDR3 is 16 residues. The V and J ends lost 0 bases and 7 bases, in that order; junction bases with no gene match: 7. CDR3 DNA: TGTGCCAGCAGCCAAGAAATAGCGGGGGTAGGAAATGAGCAGTTCTAC. Translated, it gives CASSQEIAGVGNEQFY.

This clonotype was recorded once. V gene TRBV7-3 combines with J gene TRBJ1-6; D unresolved. This CDR3 is built from 14 residues. The germline V and J ends were trimmed by 0 bases and 10 bases, with 10 bases remaining between them. Germline CDR1 is SGHTA and CDR2 is FQGTGA. CDR3 coding DNA: TGTGCCAGCAGCTTAACGGCAGGAGGCTCACCCCTCCACTTT. It codes for CASSLTAGGSPLHF.